These 4 T cell receptor beta chains share one sample of origin, sequenced in a study of cytomegalovirus exposure and HLA in healthy donors. The PCR had 60 Vbeta and 13 Jbeta primers. TCRdb keeps only in-frame clones here, not all; method: immunoSEQ multiplex PCR. The table lists 120,000 or so clones, 80% to 85% of them singletons. Sequencing input: PBMCs. The receptors here all came from a woman aged 60-70 years in good health and CMV-seropositive.

The chain carries TRBV7-6 and TRBJ2-7; D may be TRBD2 (6 bases). This CDR3 is built from 15 residues. The germline gives CDR1 SGHVS, CDR2 FNYEAQ. The V end lost 2 bases, the J end lost 1 base, and 12 bases lay between the germline ends. As DNA, the CDR3 is TGTGCCAGCAGCTTATCTCCGGAGGGATCCTACGAGCAGTACTTC. Its protein is CASSLSPEGSYEQYF.

The chain links TRBV6-5 to TRBJ2-7; unclear D gene. V shed 10 bases and J shed 7 bases, with 17 bases lying between them. The CDR3 runs 12 residues. CDR1 and CDR2 (germline): MNHEY, SVGAGI. The CDR3 nucleotides are TGTGCCACCCGAAGACGGGTACGAGAGCAGTACTTC. Its protein product is CATRRRVREQYF.

This rearrangement joins TRBV6-5 to TRBJ1-5; no clear D gene. Germline V lookup: CDR1 MNHEY, CDR2 SVGAGI. This CDR3 contains 14 residues. V shed 0 bases and J shed 7 bases, with 10 bases lying between them. The CDR3 is CASSYSRNGQPQHF. In nucleotides, the CDR3 is TGTGCCAGCAGTTACTCGAGGAATGGCCAGCCCCAGCATTTT.

This clone was seen once. This chain joins TRBV19 and TRBJ2-2, with 7 bases matching TRBD1. CDR3 length: 13 amino acids. The trim removed 9 bases at V and 10 bases at J, leaving 11 bases unmatched. Germline V gene lookup returns CDR1 LNHDA and CDR2 SQIVND (reference sequence). CDR3 coding DNA: TGTGCCAGCACGGACAGGTTTGGGTTGGAGCTGTTTTTT. Its protein product is CASTDRFGLELFF.